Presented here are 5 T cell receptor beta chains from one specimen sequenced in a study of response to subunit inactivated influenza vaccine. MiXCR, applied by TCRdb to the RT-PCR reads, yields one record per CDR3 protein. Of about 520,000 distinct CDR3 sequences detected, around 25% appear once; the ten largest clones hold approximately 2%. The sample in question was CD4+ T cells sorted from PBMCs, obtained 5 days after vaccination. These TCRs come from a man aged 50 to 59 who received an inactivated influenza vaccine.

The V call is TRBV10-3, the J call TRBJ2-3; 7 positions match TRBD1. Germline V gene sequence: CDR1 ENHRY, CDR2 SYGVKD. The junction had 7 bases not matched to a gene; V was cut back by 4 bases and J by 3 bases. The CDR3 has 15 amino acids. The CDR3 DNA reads TGTGCCATCAGTGCGGGACAGATTGGGACAGATACGCAGTATTTT. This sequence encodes CAISAGQIGTDTQYF.

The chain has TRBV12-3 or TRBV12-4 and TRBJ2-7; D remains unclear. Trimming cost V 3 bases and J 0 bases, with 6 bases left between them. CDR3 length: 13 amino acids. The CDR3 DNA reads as TGTGCCAGCAGTTTCGAGGCCTCCTACGAGCAGTACTTC. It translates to CASSFEASYEQYF.

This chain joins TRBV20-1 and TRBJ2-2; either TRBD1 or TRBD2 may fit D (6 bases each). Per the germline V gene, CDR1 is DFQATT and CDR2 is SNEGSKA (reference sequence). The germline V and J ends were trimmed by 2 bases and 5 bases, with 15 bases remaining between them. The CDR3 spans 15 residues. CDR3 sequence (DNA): TGCAGTGCTAGAAAAGTCGGGGGCCGGACCGGGGAGCTGTTTTTT. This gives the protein CSARKVGGRTGELFF.

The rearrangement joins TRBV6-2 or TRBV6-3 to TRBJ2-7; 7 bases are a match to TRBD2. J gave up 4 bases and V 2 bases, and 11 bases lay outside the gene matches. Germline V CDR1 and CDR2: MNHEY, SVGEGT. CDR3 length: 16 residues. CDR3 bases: TGTGCCAGCAGTTACAAGGGCGGCGGGAGTCGGTACGAGCAGTACTTC. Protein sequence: CASSYKGGGSRYEQYF.

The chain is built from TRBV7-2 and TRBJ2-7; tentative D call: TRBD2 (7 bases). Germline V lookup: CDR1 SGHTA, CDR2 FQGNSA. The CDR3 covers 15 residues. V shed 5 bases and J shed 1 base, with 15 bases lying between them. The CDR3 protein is CASSTGGPRSYEQYF. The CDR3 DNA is TGTGCCAGCAGCACCGGGGGGCCAAGGTCCTACGAGCAGTACTTC.